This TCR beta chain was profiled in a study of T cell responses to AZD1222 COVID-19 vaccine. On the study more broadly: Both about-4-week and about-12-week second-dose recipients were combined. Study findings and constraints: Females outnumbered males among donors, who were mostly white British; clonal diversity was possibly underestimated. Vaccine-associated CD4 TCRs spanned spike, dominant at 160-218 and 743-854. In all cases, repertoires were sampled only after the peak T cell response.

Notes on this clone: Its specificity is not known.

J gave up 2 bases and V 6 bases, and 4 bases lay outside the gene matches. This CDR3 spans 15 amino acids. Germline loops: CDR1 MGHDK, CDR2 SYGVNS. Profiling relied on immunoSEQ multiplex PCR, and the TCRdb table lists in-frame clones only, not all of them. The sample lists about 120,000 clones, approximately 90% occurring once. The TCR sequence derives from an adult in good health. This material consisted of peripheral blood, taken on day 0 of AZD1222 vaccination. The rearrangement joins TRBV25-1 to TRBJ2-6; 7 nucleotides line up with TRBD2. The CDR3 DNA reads TGTGCCAGCAGGAGTCGGGGGGCTGGGGCCAACGTCCTGACTTTC. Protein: CASRSRGAGANVLTF.